This entry features one TCR beta chain sequence. Source study methods: Estimates of nucleated cell counts were drawn from the amplification of reference gene primers. Repertoires were generated with immunoSEQ multiplex PCR, while TCRdb's copy carries only in-frame clones and drops some. V, J and clone size are those of that table, while D and trimming were read from the DNA. The table records around 150,000 clones, 70% to 85% of them present only once. The sample comes from a study of blood T cell repertoires in COVID-19. Study-level background: Some COVID-19 samples were acute and others convalescent; all came from the United States, Italy and Spain. From T cells, B-cell-depleted T cells, or PBMCs came the material, which was cDNA or gDNA.

Germline CDR1 MNHEY, CDR2 SVGEGT. CDR3 length: 13 amino acids. The ends were cut back, 2 bases at V and 7 bases at J, with 11 bases in the middle. This sequence was found in a man between 60 and 75 years old who had recovered from COVID-19. Specimen: peripheral blood. The rearrangement joins TRBV6-2 or TRBV6-3 to TRBJ1-2; the D gene is possibly TRBD1 (5 bases). This CDR3 reads CASSYSRVGGYTF. DNA of the CDR3: TGTGCCAGCAGTTACAGCAGGGTTGGTGGCTACACCTTC.